This T cell receptor (beta chain) was obtained from a study of blood T cell repertoires in COVID-19. Turning to the study itself: Samples of COVID-19 (acute and convalescent) were obtained from the United States, Italy and Spain.

The CDR3 extends over 15 amino acids. Germline V gene sequence: CDR1 SNHLY, CDR2 FYNNEI. The V and J ends lost 5 bases and 6 bases, in that order; junction bases with no gene match: 6. This table comes from immunoSEQ multiplex PCR, and its TCRdb copy is limited to in-frame clones, with some not included. The data show 140,000 or so clones, around three quarters seen once. Sequenced input: peripheral blood. V is TRBV2 and J is TRBJ1-4, with TRBD1 matching 10 bases. The receptor comes from a man aged 50 to 59 with acute or convalescent COVID-19. CDR3 sequence: CASSFTGTGDEKLFF. The CDR3 bases are TGTGCCAGCAGTTTTACCGGGACAGGGGATGAAAAACTGTTTTTT.